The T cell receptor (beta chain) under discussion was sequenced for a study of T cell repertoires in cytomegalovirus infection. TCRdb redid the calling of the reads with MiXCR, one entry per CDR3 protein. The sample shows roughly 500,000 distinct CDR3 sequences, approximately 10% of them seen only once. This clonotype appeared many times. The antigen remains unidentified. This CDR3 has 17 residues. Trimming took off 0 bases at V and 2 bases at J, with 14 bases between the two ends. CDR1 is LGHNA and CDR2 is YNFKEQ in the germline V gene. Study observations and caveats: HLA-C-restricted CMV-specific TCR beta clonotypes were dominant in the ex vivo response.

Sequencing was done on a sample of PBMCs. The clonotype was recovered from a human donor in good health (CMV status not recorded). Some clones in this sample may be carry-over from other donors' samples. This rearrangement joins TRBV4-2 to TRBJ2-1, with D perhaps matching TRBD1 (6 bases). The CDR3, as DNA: TGTGCCAGCAGCCAAGATCATGCAGGGGTTACCTACAATGAGCAGTTCTTC. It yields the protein CASSQDHAGVTYNEQFF.